This TCR beta chain was sequenced in a study of somatic mutations in cytotoxic T cells in rheumatoid arthritis. Study at large: Sorting by flow gave nearly 100% purity for some V beta antibody-stained T-cell populations, including V beta1+ cells sequenced for TCRB. Points from the study as a whole: Clonality of CD8+ cells rose with age in rheumatoid arthritis patients but not healthy controls. Rheumatoid arthritis patients showed slight TRBV07 underrepresentation, unadjusted for multiple comparisons.

Here immunoSEQ multiplex PCR was the method, and the copy in TCRdb shows in-frame clones only, minus some. The profile covers about 4,800 clones, with roughly 86% appearing a single time and less than 45% taken by the ten largest. The length of the CDR3 is 16 residues. The V end lost 4 bases, the J end lost 6 bases, and 19 bases lay between the germline ends. CDR1 is MDHEN, CDR2 SYDVKM, per germline. On this clone itself: Its antigen is unidentified.

The sequenced sample consisted of CD8+ T cells sorted from blood. The V and J genes are TRBV28 and TRBJ2-1; a possible D gene is TRBD2 (6 bases). The sequence came from a woman between 50 and 59 years old with rheumatoid arthritis. The CDR3 nucleotides read TGTGCCAGCAGTTCCCCGGGCGAGCGGGTCGTCAATGAGCAGTTCTTC. Translated, it gives CASSSPGERVVNEQFF.